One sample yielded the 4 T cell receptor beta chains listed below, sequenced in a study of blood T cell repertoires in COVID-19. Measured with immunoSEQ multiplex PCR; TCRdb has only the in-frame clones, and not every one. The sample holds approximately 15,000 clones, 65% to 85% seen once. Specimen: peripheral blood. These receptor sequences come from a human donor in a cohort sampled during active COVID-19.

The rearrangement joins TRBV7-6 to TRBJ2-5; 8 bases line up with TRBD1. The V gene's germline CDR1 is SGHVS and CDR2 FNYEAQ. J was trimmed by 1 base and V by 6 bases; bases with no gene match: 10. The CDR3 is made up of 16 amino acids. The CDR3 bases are TGTGCCAGCAGGGGCCGGACAGGGTTGTCCCAAGAGACCCAGTACTTC. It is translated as CASRGRTGLSQETQYF.

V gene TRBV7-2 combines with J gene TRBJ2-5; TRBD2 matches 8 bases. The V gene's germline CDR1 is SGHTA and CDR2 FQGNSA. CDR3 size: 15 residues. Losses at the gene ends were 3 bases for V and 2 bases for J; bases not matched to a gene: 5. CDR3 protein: CASSFWRGEQETQYF. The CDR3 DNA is TGTGCCAGCAGCTTTTGGCGGGGGGAACAAGAGACCCAGTACTTC. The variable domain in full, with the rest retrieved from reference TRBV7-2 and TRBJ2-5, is GAGVSQSPSNKVTEKGKDVELRCDPISGHTALYWYRQSLGQGLEFLIYFQGNSAPDKSGLPSDRFSAERTGGSVSTLTIQRTQQEDSAVYLCASSFWRGEQETQYFGPGTRLLVL.

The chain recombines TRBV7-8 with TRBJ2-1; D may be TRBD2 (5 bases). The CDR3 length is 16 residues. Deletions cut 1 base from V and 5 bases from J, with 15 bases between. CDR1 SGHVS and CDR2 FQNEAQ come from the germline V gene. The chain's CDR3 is CASSLGIRASHNEQFF. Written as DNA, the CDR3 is TGTGCCAGCAGCTTAGGGATCCGAGCTAGCCACAATGAGCAGTTCTTC. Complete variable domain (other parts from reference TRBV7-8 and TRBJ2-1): GAGVSQSPRYKVAKRGQDVALRCDPISGHVSLFWYQQALGQGPEFLTYFQNEAQLDKSGLPSDRFFAERPEGSVSTLKIQRTQQEDSAVYLCASSLGIRASHNEQFFGPGTRLTVL.

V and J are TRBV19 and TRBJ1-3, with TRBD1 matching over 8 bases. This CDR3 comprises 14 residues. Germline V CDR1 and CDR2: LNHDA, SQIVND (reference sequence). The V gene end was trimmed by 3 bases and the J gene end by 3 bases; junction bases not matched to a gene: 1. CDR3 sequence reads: CASSIGTGGNTIYF. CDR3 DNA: TGTGCCAGTAGTATTGGGACAGGTGGAAACACCATATATTTT.